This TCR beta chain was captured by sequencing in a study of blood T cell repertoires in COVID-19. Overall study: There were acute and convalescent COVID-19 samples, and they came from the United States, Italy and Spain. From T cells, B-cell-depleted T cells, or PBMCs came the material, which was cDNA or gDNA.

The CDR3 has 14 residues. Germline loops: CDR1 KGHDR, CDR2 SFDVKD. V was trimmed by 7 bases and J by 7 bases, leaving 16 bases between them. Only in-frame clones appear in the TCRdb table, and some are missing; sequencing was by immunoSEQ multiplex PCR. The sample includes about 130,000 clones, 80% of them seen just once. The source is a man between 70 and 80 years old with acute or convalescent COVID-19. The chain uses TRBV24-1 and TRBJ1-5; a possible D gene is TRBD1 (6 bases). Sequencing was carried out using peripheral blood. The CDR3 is CATSLATQGQPQHF. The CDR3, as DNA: TGTGCCACCAGCCTCGCGACCCAGGGGCAGCCCCAGCATTTT.